This T cell receptor beta chain was profiled in a study of spatial heterogeneity in lung cancer. Across the whole study: Tumor-region counts of TCR transcripts tracked strongly with a T cell module score from matched bulk RNA-seq. Points from the study as a whole: The number of expanded tumor alpha and beta chains correlated with mutation number. Estimation of coverage gave values of approximately 6.8% for alpha and over 12% for beta chains in tumor T cells.

This clonotype was detected many times. Its specificity is not known. The library was built for alpha chains, so this beta chain is an off-target read and its size means little. As to time point: sample taken at primary tumor resection. Sequencing covered unsorted whole RNA taken from tumor, nontumor lung or frozen PBMC. Every individual TCR cDNA molecule carried its own unique molecular identifier, which allowed correction of PCR and sequencing errors. TCRdb reanalysed the 5' RACE reads using MiXCR and keeps one entry per CDR3 protein. The data hold 11,000 to 15,000 distinct CDR3 sequences, with about 4.8% observed a single time. The germline V gene has CDR1 SGHRS and CDR2 YFSETQ. Trimming removed 5 bases from V and 0 bases from J, with 9 bases in between. The CDR3 loop spans 14 amino acids.

Source: lung tumor tissue, taken at surgery. This receptor was obtained from a female donor with early-stage non-small cell lung cancer. The chain is built from TRBV5-1 and TRBJ1-3, with D unclear. The CDR3 is CASSTDGSGNTIYF. The CDR3 DNA sequence: TGCGCCAGCAGTACGGACGGCTCTGGAAACACCATATATTTT.